The subject of this entry is one TCR beta chain. The antigen is undetermined. Produced via immunoSEQ multiplex PCR; TCRdb's table is partial and in-frame only. The data contain about 330,000 clones, 70% to 90% of them seen just once; the ten biggest clones take up under 0.85%. This entry belongs to a study of cytomegalovirus exposure and HLA in healthy donors. Germline assignment: CDR1 SGHVS and CDR2 FQNEAQ. The CDR3 length is 16 residues. After removal of 3 bases from V and 2 bases from J, the junction contained 5 bases not matched to a gene. Study-wide results and limits: Cytomegalovirus-associated TCR beta chains were listed, numbering more than 150.

The chain combines TRBV7-8 with TRBJ2-5; 11 bases line up with TRBD2. Sequenced: PBMCs. This receptor was taken from a young woman in good health and CMV-seronegative. In nucleotides, the CDR3 is TGTGCCAGCAGCTTGTACGGGACTAGCGGACAAGAGACCCAGTACTTC. Its protein product is CASSLYGTSGQETQYF.